The clone carrying this TCR delta chain was recorded a few times. Its target is unknown. There are 22 residues in the CDR3. The germline V gene encodes CDR1 TSWWSYY and CDR2 QGS. With 3 bases clipped from V and 1 base from J, the junction kept 22 bases outside the gene matches. The data belong to a study of Vδ1+ human thymocytes. The template was reverse-transcribed extracted RNA. The CDR3 regions were amplified by multiplex PCR from V-gene primers to a constant-region primer. TCRdb repeated clone calling on the multiplex PCR reads with CATT. The table has 50,000 to 60,000 delta-chain clones, around 15% seen once. Findings and caveats of the study: TRD repertoires were essentially private, unlike widely shared TRG clonotypes. Despite high sort purity, roughly 20% of thymic T cell receptor delta sequences were Vdelta2. In the thymus, TRG and TRD repertoires looked highly polyclonal with Gaussian CDR3 lengths.

Alphabeta T cells were depleted, then CD3+ Vdelta1+ Vdelta2- thymocytes were FACS-sorted. Between roughly 96% and 99.6% of sorted thymocytes were Vdelta1+. The chain couples TRDV1 to TRDJ1; TRDD3 matches at 11 bases. The source material was Vdelta1+ gamma-delta thymocytes from the thymus. Subset defined: FACS-sorted CD3+ TCRalphabeta- TCRVdelta1+ TCRVdelta2- thymocytes. The receptor comes from a girl less than two years old who had congenital heart surgery. The CDR3 DNA is TGTGCTCTTGGGGAGGACCCGCGTACTTCGTTACTGGGGGATAGGTGCACCGATAAACTCATCTTT. This translates into CALGEDPRTSLLGDRCTDKLIF.